One and the same sample provided the 10 T cell receptor beta chains below, sequenced in a study of OX40 agonist ivuxolimab in advanced cancers. Profiling relied on immunoSEQ multiplex PCR, and the TCRdb table lists in-frame clones only, not all of them. The sample includes 70,000 to 85,000 clones, 90% of them seen just once. This material consisted of CD4+ or CD8+ T cells sorted from blood, taken in a trial of the OX40 agonist ivuxolimab. All receptors come from an adult with an advanced solid tumor such as melanoma, head and neck, liver or kidney cancer.

J is TRBJ2-6 and V is TRBV19, with 7 bases aligning to TRBD1. J was trimmed by 1 base and V by 5 bases; bases with no gene match: 11. Germline CDR1 is LNHDA and CDR2 is SQIVND (reference sequence). The CDR3 contains 18 residues. Here the CDR3 reads CASSARQGLKSGANVLTF. DNA for the CDR3: TGTGCCAGTAGTGCGCGACAGGGCTTGAAATCTGGGGCCAACGTCCTGACTTTC.

The gene calls are TRBV4-1 and TRBJ2-5; 10 bases are a match to TRBD2. The CDR3 contains 15 residues. Trimming at V came to 4 bases and at J to 1 base, leaving 3 bases not matched to a gene. Germline V CDR1 and CDR2: MGHRA, YSYEKL. CDR3 DNA: TGCGCCAGCAGCCCGGGACTAGCGAGCCAAGAGACCCAGTACTTC. Amino acid sequence: CASSPGLASQETQYF.

The chain is built from TRBV6-5 and TRBJ2-5; 12 bases map to TRBD2. J gave up 3 bases and V 5 bases, and 1 base lay outside the gene matches. Per the germline V gene, CDR1 is MNHEY and CDR2 is SVGAGI. The CDR3 runs to 14 residues. CDR3 sequence: CASSRLAGEETQYF. The DNA of the CDR3 is TGTGCCAGCAGTCGACTAGCGGGAGAAGAGACCCAGTACTTC.

This sequence joins TRBV11-2 and TRBJ2-7; unclear D gene. Trimming took 0 bases from V and 0 from J, leaving 0 bases between them. CDR3 length equals 12 residues. Germline V gene sequence: CDR1 SGHAT, CDR2 FQNNGV. The CDR3 loop reads CASSLDSYEQYF. Here the CDR3 DNA reads TGTGCCAGCAGCTTAGACTCCTACGAGCAGTACTTC.

This clone has a single count. The rearrangement joins TRBV5-1 to TRBJ2-3; no firm D call. Trimming stripped 4 bases from V and 1 base from J, with 10 bases between. The CDR3 length is 14 residues. Germline V CDR1 and CDR2: SGHRS, YFSETQ. Here the CDR3 DNA reads TGCGCCAGCAGCCCCACGGAACGCACAGATACGCAGTATTTT. It yields the protein CASSPTERTDTQYF.

The chain combines TRBV19 with TRBJ2-1, with 9 bases that match TRBD2. The CDR3 runs 13 residues. Germline V gene data show CDR1 as LNHDA and CDR2 as SQIVND (reference sequence). With 8 bases clipped from V and 8 bases from J, the junction kept 7 bases outside the gene matches. CDR3 amino acids: CASGPGLAHEQFF. As DNA, the CDR3 is TGTGCCAGTGGACCGGGACTAGCCCATGAGCAGTTCTTC.

The V gene is TRBV21-1, the J gene TRBJ2-5. TRBV21-1 is a pseudogene locus. This CDR3 has 16 amino acids. CDR3 protein: CASSKRDRGYRETQYF. CDR3 DNA: TGTGCCAGCAGTAAGCGGGACAGAGGCTATCGAGAGACCCAGTACTTC.

The sample holds one count of this clone. The chain employs TRBV4-1 and TRBJ1-4; D possibly corresponds to TRBD1 (5 bases). The germline V gene encodes CDR1 MGHRA and CDR2 YSYEKL. V dropped 4 bases and J dropped 8 bases, with 32 bases sitting between them. This CDR3 comprises 20 residues. The CDR3 region is CASSREGTAKSRQMGEKLFF. The CDR3 DNA sequence: TGCGCCAGCAGCCGAGAAGGGACCGCAAAAAGTCGTCAGATGGGGGAAAAACTGTTTTTT.

This chain joins TRBV7-9 and TRBJ2-3; 10 positions match TRBD2. The V segment lost 2 bases and the J segment 4 bases; nucleotides outside the gene matches: 9. From germline, CDR1 is SEHNR and CDR2 FQNEAQ (reference sequence). There are 17 residues in the CDR3. In nucleotides, the CDR3 is TGTGCCAGCAGCTTATCTTCTAGCGGGAGTAGTGCAGATACGCAGTATTTT. Residues: CASSLSSSGSSADTQYF.

This clone appeared a single time. The genes are TRBV7-8 and TRBJ2-5; D perhaps matches TRBD2 (7 bases). V was trimmed by 3 bases and J by 5 bases, leaving 13 bases between them. CDR3 length: 14 residues. CDR1 is SGHVS, CDR2 FQNEAQ, per germline. CDR3 region: CASSLGGALETQYF. CDR3 nucleotide sequence: TGTGCCAGCAGCTTGGGGGGGGCGTTGGAGACCCAGTACTTC.